This TCR beta chain derives from a study of shared clonotypes between healthy human individuals. In the study overall: The plates for each donor numbered three CD4 naive, three CD4 memory, two CD8 naive and one CD8 memory. Study conclusions and caveats: Researchers found naive subsets generally carried larger estimated richness than memory subsets.

The sample holds one count of this clone. Its target is unknown. Additional DNA sequences in this sample encode the identical CDR3. The authors' processing: ImmunoSEQ output held junction-only sequences without quality scores, so filtering differed. This table comes from immunoSEQ multiplex PCR, and its TCRdb copy is limited to in-frame clones, with some not included. V, J and clone size were drawn from that table, and D and trimming were deduced from the DNA. Among around 2.3 million clones listed, approximately 96% were seen once. V lost 5 bases and J lost 4, with 6 bases in between. The CDR3 length is 11 residues. CDR1 SGHTA and CDR2 FQGNSA come from the germline V gene.

Sequences were obtained from naive CD4+ T cells sorted from blood. Documented subset: CD45RA+ positively selected. The genes are TRBV7-2 and TRBJ2-7; unclear D gene. The sequence came from a man in his late teens or twenties in good health. The CDR3 sequence is CASSPAYEQYF. CDR3 DNA: TGTGCCAGCAGCCCCGCTTACGAGCAGTACTTC.